Sequencing of this TCR beta chain was carried out in a study of T cells in Graves' hyperthyroidism and ophthalmopathy. V was trimmed by 3 bases and J by 2 bases, leaving 15 bases between them. This CDR3 is built from 16 residues. The germline V gene has CDR1 LGHDT and CDR2 YNNKEL (reference sequence). Absent ophthalmopathy progression within 18 months defined stable Graves' hyperthyroidism. RNA transcripts served as the template for amplifying TCR beta CDR3 regions. RT-PCR in the first round (using the HTBI primer set) targeted the TCR CDR3. A single record per CDR3 protein comes from TCRdb applying MiXCR to the multiplex PCR reads. This sample has about 400,000 distinct CDR3 sequences; roughly 13% occur once, and the top ten carry around 9.2%. This clonotype has a count of ten or more.

This chain links TRBV3-1 with TRBJ2-3; TRBD1 is a possible D gene (7 bases). This receptor was obtained from a woman aged 18-29 years with Graves' hyperthyroidism. The sample consisted of blood. The DNA of the CDR3 is TGTGCCAGCAGCCACGACAGGGACTCTTTCACAGATACGCAGTATTTT. It is translated as CASSHDRDSFTDTQYF.